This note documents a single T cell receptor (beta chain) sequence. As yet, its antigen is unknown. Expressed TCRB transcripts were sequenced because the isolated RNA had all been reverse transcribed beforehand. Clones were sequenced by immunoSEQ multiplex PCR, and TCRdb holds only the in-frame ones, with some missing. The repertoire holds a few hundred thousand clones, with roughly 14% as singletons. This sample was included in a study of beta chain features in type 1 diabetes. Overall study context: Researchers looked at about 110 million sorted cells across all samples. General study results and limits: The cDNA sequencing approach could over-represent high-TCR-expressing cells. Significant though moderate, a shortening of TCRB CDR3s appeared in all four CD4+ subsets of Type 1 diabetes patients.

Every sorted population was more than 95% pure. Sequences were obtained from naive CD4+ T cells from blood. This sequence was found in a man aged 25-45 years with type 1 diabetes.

The CDR3 loop is CASSFGDRGNTGELFF. The CDR3, as DNA: TGTGCCAGCAGCTTTGGCGACAGGGGGAACACCGGGGAGCTGTTTTTT. V and J are TRBV5-8 and TRBJ2-2; 8 bases are shared with TRBD1. Germline V gives CDR1 SGHTS, CDR2 YDEGEE. The CDR3 extends over 16 amino acids. V shed 2 bases, J shed 1 base, and the junction held 4 bases outside the gene matches. Based on the CDR3 plus reference TRBV5-8 and TRBJ2-2, the full variable domain is EAGVTQSPTHLIKTRGQQATLRCSPISGHTSVYWYQQALGLGLQFLLWYDEGEERNRGNFPPRFSGRQFPNYSSELNVNALELEDSALYLCASSFGDRGNTGELFFGEGSRLTVL.